These 20 T cell receptor beta chains share one sample of origin, sequenced in a study of cytomegalovirus exposure and HLA in healthy donors. Produced via immunoSEQ multiplex PCR; TCRdb's table is partial and in-frame only. The sample gives around 98,000 clones, roughly nine tenths of which show up once; around 6% is in the top ten. The sample was PBMCs. The receptors originated from a man in his late teens or twenties in good health and CMV-seropositive.

The CDR3 protein is CASSHRDSGQETQYF. CDR3 DNA sequence: TGTGCCAGCAGCCACAGGGACAGCGGGCAAGAGACCCAGTACTTC. This sequence joins TRBV7-9 and TRBJ2-5; maybe TRBD1 (7 bases). Germline-derived CDR1 and CDR2 are SEHNR and FQNEAQ (reference sequence). Trimming shortened V by 5 bases and J by 2 bases, and 15 bases separated the two germline ends. CDR3 length: 15 amino acids.

The chain links TRBV6-5 to TRBJ1-3; D gene uncertain. The CDR3 is 16 residues long. Germline V CDR1 and CDR2: MNHEY, SVGAGI. Trimming pared 0 bases from V and 0 bases from J, leaving 9 bases between. The CDR3 reads CASSYSPVFSGNTIYF. CDR3 DNA: TGTGCCAGCAGTTACTCACCGGTTTTCTCTGGAAACACCATATATTTT.

The gene calls are TRBV5-1 and TRBJ1-4, with D perhaps TRBD1 (5 bases). The ends were cut back, 6 bases at V and 7 bases at J, with 13 bases in the middle. The germline V gene has CDR1 SGHRS and CDR2 YFSETQ. The CDR3 sequence is 13 residues long. CDR3 in amino acids: CASTSGGSEKLFF. CDR3 coding DNA: TGCGCCAGCACATCGGGGGGGAGTGAAAAACTGTTTTTT.

The chain uses TRBV5-1 and TRBJ2-2; a possible D gene is TRBD2 (7 bases). Trimming left V 10 bases short and J 4 bases short, with 29 bases between. This CDR3 is 18 amino acids long. Germline values: CDR1 SGHRS, CDR2 YFSETQ. The CDR3 protein is CAQRFARGGISGTGELFF. Written as DNA, the CDR3 is TGCGCCCAAAGATTCGCAAGGGGGGGGATAAGTGGCACCGGGGAGCTGTTTTTT.

In its sample, this clone was seen many times. V is TRBV5-1 and J is TRBJ2-7, with TRBD2 identical over 8 bases. The CDR3 consists of 15 residues. With 4 bases clipped from V and 6 bases from J, the junction kept 12 bases outside the gene matches. Germline CDR1 is SGHRS and CDR2 is YFSETQ. The CDR3 spells CASSDLSGTRGEQYF. The CDR3 nucleotides read TGCGCCAGCAGCGACTTGTCTGGGACTAGAGGCGAGCAGTACTTC.

This chain joins TRBV5-1 and TRBJ2-5; 13 positions agree with TRBD2. V trimming: 3 bases; J trimming: 5 bases; junction bases outside the gene matches: 1. The length of the CDR3 is 14 residues. CDR1 SGHRS and CDR2 YFSETQ come from the germline V gene. The chain's CDR3 is CASSWGLAGETQYF. The CDR3 DNA reads TGCGCCAGCAGCTGGGGACTAGCGGGGGAGACCCAGTACTTC.

This rearrangement joins TRBV11-3 to TRBJ2-6; D perhaps matches TRBD1 (5 bases). Looked up from germline, CDR1 is SGHNT and CDR2 is YENEEA. CDR3 length equals 14 residues. V was cut by 3 bases and J by 6 bases, with 9 bases left in between. This chain's CDR3 is CASSFLGQANVLTF. CDR3 DNA: TGTGCCAGCAGCTTTCTAGGACAGGCCAACGTCCTGACTTTC.

This clone came up once. The V gene is TRBV25-1, the J gene TRBJ1-1, with D perhaps TRBD1 (6 bases). Trimming stripped 6 bases from V and 1 base from J, with 21 bases between. This CDR3 contains 17 residues. The V gene's germline CDR1 is MGHDK and CDR2 SYGVNS. CDR3 coding DNA: TGTGCCAGCAGCCCCACCCAGGGGTGGAGGAGGAACACTGAAGCTTTCTTT. It translates to CASSPTQGWRRNTEAFF.

This clone is a singleton in its sample. The chain couples TRBV7-2 to TRBJ2-7; 9 bases fit TRBD1. The germline gives CDR1 SGHTA, CDR2 FQGNSA. CDR3 length equals 16 residues. V lost 1 base and J lost 2; bases outside the gene matches: 6. CDR3 DNA: TGTGCCAGCAGCTTAGAGACAGGGGGTTTCGCCTACGAGCAGTACTTC. Translation gives CASSLETGGFAYEQYF.

This clone was recorded a few times. The chain combines TRBV19 with TRBJ1-2, with a tentative D call TRBD1 (6 bases). V lost 9 bases, J lost 4 bases, and 9 bases lay in between. The germline V gene has CDR1 LNHDA and CDR2 SQIVND (reference sequence). The CDR3 extends over 11 amino acids. This CDR3 is CASGQIYGYTF. The CDR3 DNA sequence: TGTGCCAGCGGACAGATCTATGGCTACACCTTC.

In its sample, this clone was seen once. The rearrangement links TRBV19 to TRBJ2-2; D remains unclear. The CDR3 loop spans 13 amino acids. Germline V gene lookup returns CDR1 LNHDA and CDR2 SQIVND (reference sequence). The germline V and J ends were trimmed by 5 bases and 6 bases, with 10 bases remaining between them. The CDR3 sequence is CASSPIRAGELFF. DNA for the CDR3: TGTGCCAGTAGTCCTATCCGGGCCGGGGAGCTGTTTTTT. Complete variable domain (other parts from reference TRBV19 and TRBJ2-2): DGGITQSPKYLFRKEGQNVTLSCEQNLNHDAMYWYRQDPGQGLRLIYYSQIVNDFQKGDIAEGYSVSREKKESFPLTVTSAQKNPTAFYLCASSPIRAGELFFGEGSRLTVL.

The gene calls are TRBV7-3 and TRBJ2-5, with 11 positions matching TRBD2. There are 15 residues in the CDR3. Germline V gene sequence: CDR1 SGHTA, CDR2 FQGTGA. V shed 1 base and J 3 bases; nucleotides not matched to a gene: 1. The CDR3 loop reads CASSLMGLAEETQYF. The CDR3, as DNA: TGTGCCAGCAGCTTAATGGGACTAGCGGAAGAGACCCAGTACTTC.

The V gene is TRBV28, the J gene TRBJ2-7, with D unresolved. Germline loops: CDR1 MDHEN, CDR2 SYDVKM. The CDR3 is made up of 11 amino acids. Trimming cost V 8 bases and J 4 bases, with 9 bases left between them. CDR3 region: CASGLSYEQYF. The CDR3 nucleotides read TGTGCCAGCGGCTTAAGTTACGAGCAGTACTTC. The full variable domain, in which reference TRBV28 and TRBJ2-7 provide the parts outside the CDR3, is DVKVTQSSRYLVKRTGEKVFLECVQDMDHENMFWYRQDPGLGLRLIYFSYDVKMKEKGDIPEGYSVSREKKERFSLILESASTNQTSMYLCASGLSYEQYFGPGTRLTVT.

This clone came up once. The V gene is TRBV28, the J gene TRBJ2-4; TRBD1 is a possible D gene (6 bases). The CDR3 extends over 14 amino acids. The V gene lost 6 bases and the J gene lost 0 bases, with 9 bases spanning the gap. Looked up from germline, CDR1 is MDHEN and CDR2 is SYDVKM. CDR3 nucleotide sequence: TGTGCCAGCAGAAGGACAGTAGCCAAAAACATTCAGTACTTC. Its translation: CASRRTVAKNIQYF.

The J gene is TRBJ2-5, the V gene TRBV6-1; TRBD1 is a possible D gene (6 bases). V was shortened by 5 bases and J by 5 bases, with 12 bases between the two germline ends. The germline gives CDR1 MNHNS, CDR2 SASEGT. The CDR3 totals 13 residues. The CDR3 DNA is TGTGCCAGCAGTCGTAACAGGGCCGAGACCCAGTACTTC. Translation gives CASSRNRAETQYF.

The chain carries TRBV19 and TRBJ2-3; 7 bases line up with TRBD2. V lost 6 bases, J lost 4 bases, and 13 bases stayed unmatched. Germline CDR1 reads LNHDA; CDR2 reads SQIVND (reference sequence). The CDR3 sequence is 16 residues long. CDR3 DNA: TGTGCCAGTAGCCACGGGGAGGGGATAGTATCAGATACGCAGTATTTT. This encodes CASSHGEGIVSDTQYF.

V gene TRBV5-4 combines with J gene TRBJ1-6; TRBD1 is a possible D gene (5 bases). The CDR3 runs to 15 residues. CDR1 is SGHNT, CDR2 YYREEE, per germline (reference sequence). V lost 4 bases and J 5 bases, leaving 13 bases between the germline ends. Here the CDR3 DNA reads TGTGCCAGCAGCCCGGGGGGGTCCGATAATTCACCCCTCCACTTT. Its protein product is CASSPGGSDNSPLHF.

J is TRBJ2-1 and V is TRBV27; D possibly corresponds to TRBD2 (6 bases). Trimming stripped 7 bases from V and 4 bases from J, with 14 bases between. CDR1 and CDR2 (germline): MNHEY, SMNVEV (reference sequence). The CDR3 runs to 14 residues. The CDR3 DNA sequence: TGTGCCAGCACAGGCTCTAGCGCTTACAATGAGCAGTTCTTC. Its protein is CASTGSSAYNEQFF.

This rearrangement joins TRBV6-6 to TRBJ1-3; 7 bases are shared with TRBD1. The CDR3 runs to 15 residues. Trimming removed 2 bases from V and 4 bases from J; junction bases left unmatched: 5. Germline CDR1 is MNHNY and CDR2 is SVGAGI (reference sequence). The CDR3 is CASSYADRAGNTIYF. For the CDR3, the DNA is TGTGCCAGCAGTTACGCAGACAGGGCCGGAAACACCATATATTTT.

The gene calls are TRBV7-3 and TRBJ2-3, with D perhaps matching TRBD2 (6 bases). There are 15 residues in the CDR3. Per the germline V gene, CDR1 is SGHTA and CDR2 is FQGTGA. Trimming shortened V by 5 bases and J by 4 bases, and 16 bases separated the two germline ends. CDR3 residues: CASSPLGGASDTQYF. The CDR3 coding sequence is TGTGCCAGCAGCCCCCTTGGCGGGGCATCAGATACGCAGTATTTT. Filled out from reference TRBV7-3 and TRBJ2-3, the complete variable domain reads GAGVSQTPSNKVTEKGKYVELRCDPISGHTALYWYRQSLGQGPEFLIYFQGTGAADDSGLPNDRFFAVRPEGSVSTLKIQRTERGDSAVYLCASSPLGGASDTQYFGPGTRLTVL.